The next 23 T cell receptor beta chains were all read from a single sample in a study of shared clonotypes between healthy human individuals. Profiling relied on immunoSEQ multiplex PCR, and the TCRdb table lists in-frame clones only, not all of them. The sample includes around 980,000 clones, roughly 74% of them seen just once. Material for sequencing was memory CD4+ T cells from PBMCs. Sample subset: CD45RA-negative fraction. These receptor sequences come from a man aged 18 to 29 in good health. Some clones in this sample may be carry-over from other donors' samples.

Concerning this clone itself: A much larger clonotype is one base distant, so this may be a read error. The J gene is TRBJ2-5, the V gene TRBV7-2; 7 positions match TRBD1. The CDR3 spans 13 residues. Looked up from germline, CDR1 is SGHTA and CDR2 is FQGNSA. Losses at the gene ends were 5 bases for V and 4 bases for J; bases not matched to a gene: 4. CDR3 in DNA: TGTGCCAGCAGCCAGAACAGGGGAGAGACCCAGTACTTC. Translation gives CASSQNRGETQYF.

The chain recombines TRBV2 with TRBJ2-1; 7 bases fit TRBD1. With V trimmed by 4 bases and J by 0 bases, 3 bases remained unmatched. The CDR3 consists of 15 residues. The germline V gene has CDR1 SNHLY and CDR2 FYNNEI. This chain's CDR3 is CASSVQGSSYNEQFF. In DNA form, the CDR3 reads TGTGCCAGCAGTGTACAGGGGAGCTCCTACAATGAGCAGTTCTTC.

The J gene is TRBJ1-2, the V gene TRBV29-1; D gene ambiguous. V shed 1 base and J shed 7 bases, with 13 bases lying between them. Germline loops: CDR1 SQVTM, CDR2 ANQGSEA. This CDR3 region has 13 residues. DNA for the CDR3: TGCAGCGTTGAAGCACGGGGAGACGGTGGCTACACCTTC. Translated: CSVEARGDGGYTF.

This chain connects TRBV28 to TRBJ2-5; 8 nucleotides line up with TRBD2. After removal of 4 bases from V and 1 base from J, the junction contained 8 bases not matched to a gene. The CDR3 runs to 16 residues. The V gene's germline CDR1 is MDHEN and CDR2 SYDVKM. The DNA for the CDR3 is TGTGCCAGCAGTTCCATGGCGGGAGGCATCCAAGAGACCCAGTACTTC. Its translation is CASSSMAGGIQETQYF.

The chain joins TRBV6-1 to TRBJ2-1, with D perhaps TRBD1 (5 bases). Germline CDR1 MNHNS, CDR2 SASEGT. CDR3 size: 11 residues. Trimming removed 5 bases from V and 12 bases from J, with 11 bases in between. The CDR3 sequence: CASSPGAGQFF. For the CDR3, the DNA is TGTGCCAGCAGTCCTGGGGCAGGGCAGTTCTTC.

On this clone itself: One end of the junction varies from germline; a read error may be responsible. J is TRBJ2-4 and V is TRBV6-1, with a weak D call TRBD2 (6 bases). The CDR3 loop spans 13 amino acids. Germline CDR1 is MNHNS and CDR2 is SASEGT. CDR3 bases: TGTGCCAGCAGTGAAGGGGCCGGGAGCACGATCGACTTC. Translation: CASSEGAGSTIDF.

The chain links TRBV28 to TRBJ1-2; D unclear. Between the trimmed V and J ends, which lost 6 bases and 8 bases, there was a span of 10 bases. The CDR3 has 11 amino acids. The germline gives CDR1 MDHEN, CDR2 SYDVKM. The CDR3 sequence is CASSHKLGYTF. The CDR3, as DNA: TGTGCCAGCAGCCACAAGCTGGGCTACACCTTC.

This clone was observed many times. The junction departs from the called germline gene at one end, perhaps through a read error. The J gene is TRBJ2-3, the V gene TRBV2; 8 positions match TRBD2. Germline V gene data show CDR1 as SNHLY and CDR2 as FYNNEI. There are 14 residues in the CDR3. The CDR3 DNA reads TGTGCCAGCAGTCAAGCGGGAGTTGACGATACGCAGTATTTT. Amino acids: CASSQAGVDDTQYF. The full variable domain, completed using reference TRBV2 and TRBJ2-3, is EPEVTQTPSHQVTQMGQEVILRCVPISNHLYFYWYRQILGQKVEFLVSFYNNEISEKSEIFDDQFSVERPDGSNFTLKIRSTKLEDSAMYFCASSQAGVDDTQYFGPGTRLTVL.

This chain links TRBV5-1 with TRBJ2-3, with 7 bases fitting TRBD2. Germline CDR1 and CDR2: SGHRS and YFSETQ. Trimming cost V 0 bases and J 2 bases; bases outside gene matches: 12. CDR3 length equals 18 residues. In DNA form, the CDR3 reads TGCGCCAGCAGCTTGGTGGTTCCAGCGGGGCACTACACAGATACGCAGTATTTT. Protein sequence: CASSLVVPAGHYTDTQYF.

The genes are TRBV7-9 and TRBJ1-1; D might be TRBD1 (5 bases). V lost 5 bases and J 3 bases, leaving 16 bases between the germline ends. Germline CDR1 reads SEHNR; CDR2 reads FQNEAQ (reference sequence). CDR3 length: 15 residues. The CDR3 spells CASSIWDFLDTEAFF. The CDR3 region has the DNA TGTGCCAGCAGCATATGGGACTTCTTGGACACTGAAGCTTTCTTT.

This sequence joins TRBV19 and TRBJ1-4; no firm D call. The CDR3 spans 17 residues. The V gene's germline CDR1 is LNHDA and CDR2 SQIVND (reference sequence). V was shortened by 5 bases and J by 3 bases, with 19 bases between the two germline ends. The chain's CDR3 is CASSPTRTQAPNEKLFF. For the CDR3, the DNA is TGTGCCAGTAGTCCCACAAGGACGCAAGCCCCTAATGAAAAACTGTTTTTT.

For this clone: The germline gene is not matched at one end of the junction; a read error may be the cause. The chain uses TRBV5-6 and TRBJ2-7; 7 positions agree with TRBD1. CDR1 and CDR2 from the germline V gene are SGHDT and YYEEEE. This CDR3 contains 13 residues. The CDR3 sequence is CASTPGQRSLLDF. The CDR3 DNA reads as TGTGCCAGCACTCCGGGACAGAGATCCCTACTGGACTTC.

V usage is TRBV11-2 and J usage is TRBJ2-7; D possibly uses TRBD1 or TRBD2 (5 bases each). Germline V lookup: CDR1 SGHAT, CDR2 FQNNGV. This CDR3 is built from 16 residues. V was shortened by 2 bases and J by 2 bases, with 16 bases between the two germline ends. The CDR3 nucleotides read TGTGCCAGCAGCTTAACGTCGTCCTGGGGGACCTACGAGCAGTACTTC. Its translation: CASSLTSSWGTYEQYF.

The genes are TRBV16 and TRBJ1-3, with D hard to call. Deletions cut 5 bases from V and 2 bases from J, with 13 bases between. Germline-derived CDR1 and CDR2 are KGHSY and FQNENV. The CDR3 has 15 residues. For the CDR3, the DNA is TGTGCCAGCAGCTATGTGGGCCAGCCTGGAAACACCATATATTTT. Translated: CASSYVGQPGNTIYF.

Regarding this clone: The same CDR3 can be traced to other DNA sequences in this sample. This rearrangement joins TRBV20-1 to TRBJ2-3; D is undetermined. The germline gives CDR1 DFQATT, CDR2 SNEGSKA (reference sequence). CDR3 length: 11 amino acids. The DNA for the CDR3 is TGCAGCGCCCGGGGCACAGATACGCAGTATTTT. As protein: CSARGTDTQYF.

The chain has TRBV14 and TRBJ1-2, with 10 bases lining up with TRBD1. Trimming cost V 0 bases and J 3 bases; bases outside gene matches: 7. Germline V gene data show CDR1 as SGHDN and CDR2 as FVKESK. The CDR3 covers 17 residues. CDR3 coding DNA: TGTGCCAGCAGCCAAGAAAGTTTAGGACAGGGGGACTATGGCTACACCTTC. This translates into CASSQESLGQGDYGYTF.

This clone has a single count. The genes are TRBV5-1 and TRBJ2-7; D possibly corresponds to TRBD1 (6 bases). The V gene lost 0 bases and the J gene lost 3 bases, with 13 bases spanning the gap. CDR3 size: 15 residues. CDR1 is SGHRS, CDR2 YFSETQ, per germline. The CDR3 sequence: CASSLAPGQGYEQYF. CDR3 DNA: TGCGCCAGCAGCTTGGCACCGGGACAAGGCTACGAGCAGTACTTC. The whole variable domain, filled in from reference TRBV5-1 and TRBJ2-7, reads KAGVTQTPRYLIKTRGQQVTLSCSPISGHRSVSWYQQTPGQGLQFLFEYFSETQRNKGNFPGRFSGRQFSNSRSEMNVSTLELGDSALYLCASSLAPGQGYEQYFGPGTRLTVT.

The rearrangement links TRBV5-4 to TRBJ2-7, with TRBD1 identical over 9 bases. Germline V gives CDR1 SGHNT, CDR2 YYREEE (reference sequence). V shed 3 bases, J shed 7 bases, and the junction held 8 bases outside the gene matches. The CDR3 length is 14 residues. The chain's CDR3 is CASSWRDRVGEQYF. As DNA, the CDR3 is TGTGCCAGCAGCTGGAGGGACAGGGTGGGGGAGCAGTACTTC.

As regards this clone: A far larger clone differs by one base, so this is likely a read error. Additional DNA sequences in this sample encode the identical CDR3. This chain links TRBV4-2 with TRBJ2-7, with a tentative D call TRBD2 (6 bases). The V end lost 4 bases, the J end lost 4 bases, and 17 bases lay between the germline ends. Germline assignment: CDR1 LGHNA and CDR2 YNFKEQ. The CDR3 length is 15 residues. CDR3 sequence: CASSRRGGRVYEQYF. The CDR3 DNA reads as TGTGCCAGCAGCCGGCGGGGAGGTAGGGTTTACGAGCAGTACTTC.

This chain links TRBV12-5 with TRBJ2-5; the D is unclear. Trimming left V 7 bases short and J 3 bases short, with 15 bases between. This CDR3 is built from 14 residues. The germline CDR1 and CDR2 sequences are LGHNT and FRNRAP. In DNA form, the CDR3 reads TGTGCTAGTGCTAAAAGGGCCAGTGAAGAGACCCAGTACTTC. It specifies CASAKRASEETQYF.

The rearrangement uses TRBV6-1 and TRBJ1-1, with D possibly being TRBD1 (6 bases). Germline CDR1 is MNHNS and CDR2 is SASEGT. The CDR3 runs 14 residues. V lost 5 bases and J lost 6, with 16 bases in between. In DNA, the CDR3 is TGTGCCAGCAGTTTTAGACAGGTTGGCCCTGAAGCTTTCTTT. It specifies CASSFRQVGPEAFF.

The chain employs TRBV5-1 and TRBJ2-7; possibly TRBD1 or TRBD2 for D (5 bases each). The CDR3 is made up of 16 amino acids. Germline V gene lookup returns CDR1 SGHRS and CDR2 YFSETQ. Trimming removed 0 bases at V and 6 bases at J, with 19 bases between. CDR3 nucleotide sequence: TGCGCCAGCAGCTTGGCCGTAGGGACGCCTACCAGCGAGCAGTACTTC. Its protein product is CASSLAVGTPTSEQYF.

V usage is TRBV19 and J usage is TRBJ1-1; D not certain. The germline V gene encodes CDR1 LNHDA and CDR2 SQIVND (reference sequence). Trimming removed 4 bases from V and 5 bases from J, with 14 bases in between. The CDR3 is 14 residues long. CDR3 DNA: TGTGCCAGTAGTACCTCCAACGTCGAGACTGAAGCTTTCTTT. Translating gives CASSTSNVETEAFF.